This T cell receptor (beta chain) was retrieved from a study of OX40 agonist ivuxolimab in advanced cancers. Study background: Patients got intravenous ivuxolimab at 0.01 to 10 mg/kg every 2 weeks.

Comment on this clone: Its antigen is still unknown. Other DNA variants within this sample encode the same CDR3.

Profiling relied on immunoSEQ multiplex PCR, and the TCRdb table lists in-frame clones only, not all of them. The sample lists approximately 60,000 clones, 77% occurring once. Germline lookup yields CDR1 SGDLS and CDR2 YYNGEE. V lost 4 bases, J lost 0 bases, and 5 bases stayed unmatched. The CDR3 has 15 amino acids. General study points: Partial responders at 0.1-3.0 mg/kg had among the lowest clonal expansion. At 0.1 to 3.0 mg/kg and by week 6, CD4+ and CD8+ T cells in the blood had expanded clonally. Fewer expanded clones were found on average in CD4+ than in CD8+ T cells.

The clonotype was recovered from an adult with an advanced solid tumor such as melanoma, head and neck, liver or kidney cancer. V usage is TRBV9 and J usage is TRBJ1-1; 8 bases fit TRBD1. This specimen consisted of CD4+ or CD8+ T cells sorted from blood, obtained in a trial of the OX40 agonist ivuxolimab. The CDR3 sequence: CASSPRQGLNTEAFF. In nucleotides, the CDR3 is TGTGCCAGCAGCCCAAGACAGGGGCTGAACACTGAAGCTTTCTTT. Full variable domain (rest looked up from reference TRBV9 and TRBJ1-1): DSGVTQTPKHLITATGQRVTLRCSPRSGDLSVYWYQQSLDQGLQFLIQYYNGEERAKGNILERFSAQQFPDLHSELNLSSLELGDSALYFCASSPRQGLNTEAFFGQGTRLTVV.